This TCR beta chain was sequenced in a study of T cells in localized non-small cell lung cancer. Study conclusions and caveats: Uninvolved adjacent lung showed the highest T cell clonality, exceeding tumor. Sequencing, confined to only one tumor region, leaves heterogeneity possible. In the blood, greater T cell density corresponded to longer overall survival.

With respect to this clone: The antigen is not known.

The CDR3 loop spans 15 amino acids. The junction had 11 bases not matched to a gene; V was cut back by 7 bases and J by 8 bases. Germline lookup yields CDR1 MNHEY and CDR2 SVGAGI. Clones were read by immunoSEQ multiplex PCR, and TCRdb kept only the in-frame ones, dropping some. The table includes about 92,000 clones, approximately 91% detected once. The material sequenced was PBMCs, taken before any cancer treatment. This chain joins TRBV6-5 and TRBJ1-6, with 7 positions matching TRBD1. The receptor's source is a woman between 35 and 70 years old with stage II squamous cell lung carcinoma. The DNA for the CDR3 is TGTGCCAGCACACGGGACAGATCCCCTTATTCACCCCTCCACTTT. It specifies CASTRDRSPYSPLHF.